Following are 27 T cell receptor beta chains from one sample sequenced in a study of spatial heterogeneity in lung cancer. This sample's time point: blood at routine non-recurrence follow-up after resection. The sequenced material consisted of unsorted whole RNA from tumor, nontumor lung or frozen PBMC. TCRdb analysed the 5' RACE reads with MiXCR anew, one entry per CDR3 protein. The sample contains fewer than 60,000 distinct CDR3 sequences, 6% to 8.5% of which appear only once. This material consisted of PBMCs, taken at follow-up. These receptors were obtained from a female donor with early-stage non-small cell lung cancer.

This clonotype has ten or more counts. The chain couples TRBV25-1 to TRBJ1-5; the match to TRBD1 covers 11 bases. V dropped 8 bases and J dropped 9; count of bases not matched to a gene: 6. CDR1 MGHDK and CDR2 SYGVNS come from the germline V gene. The CDR3 runs to 13 residues. CDR3 region: CASAGQGGLPQHF. CDR3 coding DNA: TGTGCCAGCGCGGGACAGGGGGGACTGCCCCAGCATTTT.

In its sample, this clonotype was seen a few times. The CDR3 DNA reads as TGTGCCAGTAGGGACAGGGGATCCTACAATGAGCAGTTCTTC. Amino acids: CASRDRGSYNEQFF. J is TRBJ2-1 and V is TRBV2; TRBD1 aligns across 10 bases. The CDR3 runs to 14 residues. Looked up from germline, CDR1 is SNHLY and CDR2 is FYNNEI. Trimming at V came to 9 bases and at J to 1 base, leaving 3 bases not matched to a gene. The whole variable domain, filled in from reference TRBV2 and TRBJ2-1, reads EPEVTQTPSHQVTQMGQEVILRCVPISNHLYFYWYRQILGQKVEFLVSFYNNEISEKSEIFDDQFSVERPDGSNFTLKIRSTKLEDSAMYFCASRDRGSYNEQFFGPGTRLTVL.

This clonotype came up many times. The rearrangement joins TRBV28 to TRBJ2-4; D ambiguous. Trimming took off 5 bases at V and 2 bases at J, with 16 bases between the two ends. Germline V gene lookup returns CDR1 MDHEN and CDR2 SYDVKM. This CDR3 comprises 16 residues. The CDR3 reads CASSPNFRTPKNIQYF. CDR3 bases: TGTGCCAGCAGTCCGAACTTCAGGACCCCCAAAAACATTCAGTACTTC. Variable domain in full (rest from reference TRBV28 and TRBJ2-4): DVKVTQSSRYLVKRTGEKVFLECVQDMDHENMFWYRQDPGLGLRLIYFSYDVKMKEKGDIPEGYSVSREKKERFSLILESASTNQTSMYLCASSPNFRTPKNIQYFGAGTRLSVL.

This clonotype was seen only a few times. The rearrangement joins TRBV13 to TRBJ1-4; the match to TRBD1 covers 7 bases. J gave up 7 bases and V 5 bases, and 7 bases lay outside the gene matches. Germline lookup yields CDR1 PRHDT and CDR2 FYEKMQ (reference sequence). The CDR3 is 14 amino acids. The CDR3 sequence is CASSPRQGGEKLFF. In nucleotides, the CDR3 is TGTGCCAGCAGCCCGAGACAGGGTGGTGAAAAACTGTTTTTT.

This clonotype has only a few counts. The chain uses TRBV6-2 or TRBV6-3 and TRBJ2-7; D possibly corresponds to TRBD2 (6 bases). This CDR3 has 14 residues. Germline assignment: CDR1 MNHEY and CDR2 SVGEGT. V lost 5 bases and J lost 3, with 14 bases in between. The CDR3 spells CASSDTLAHYEQYF. Here the CDR3 DNA reads TGTGCCAGCAGTGACACACTAGCTCACTACGAGCAGTACTTC.

This chain connects TRBV7-9 to TRBJ2-5; D might be TRBD2 (6 bases). Between the trimmed V and J ends, which lost 5 bases and 1 base, there was a span of 11 bases. Per the germline V gene, CDR1 is SEHNR and CDR2 is FQNEAQ (reference sequence). The length of the CDR3 is 14 residues. The DNA of the CDR3 is TGTGCCAGCAGCGCCCGGGGAGGCCAAGAGACCCAGTACTTC. This sequence encodes CASSARGGQETQYF.

In its sample, this clonotype was seen a few times. V usage is TRBV6-5 and J usage is TRBJ2-3; 7 positions agree with TRBD1. Germline V gives CDR1 MNHEY, CDR2 SVGAGI. Germline trimming cut 4 bases from V and 12 bases from J; bases unmatched to any gene: 10. The CDR3 is made up of 13 amino acids. The CDR3 loop is CASSSNRDSPQYF. The CDR3 bases are TGTGCCAGCAGTTCCAACCGGGACAGTCCCCAGTATTTT.

CDR3 protein: CASSLGLAGNNEQFF. The DNA for the CDR3 is TGTGCCAGCAGCTTAGGGCTAGCGGGGAACAATGAGCAGTTCTTC. This chain uses TRBV7-2 with TRBJ2-1; 9 bases map to TRBD2. The CDR3 spans 15 residues. Germline assignment: CDR1 SGHTA and CDR2 FQGNSA. V was pared by 1 base and J by 5 bases, with 3 bases of the junction left unmatched.

This clonotype was seen a few times. This chain connects TRBV3-1 to TRBJ1-2, with D possibly matching TRBD1 (5 bases). This CDR3 is built from 14 residues. The ends were cut back, 3 bases at V and 5 bases at J, with 13 bases in the middle. Germline V gene lookup returns CDR1 LGHDT and CDR2 YNNKEL (reference sequence). Here the CDR3 reads CASSQGPILYGYTF. The CDR3 region has the DNA TGTGCCAGCAGCCAGGGGCCGATTCTGTATGGCTACACCTTC.

This clonotype was picked up many times. The chain is built from TRBV11-2 and TRBJ1-2; D remains ambiguous. Germline V lookup: CDR1 SGHAT, CDR2 FQNNGV. CDR3 length equals 12 residues. The germline V and J ends were trimmed by 5 bases and 4 bases, with 8 bases remaining between them. CDR3: CASSRKGYGYTF. The CDR3 DNA is TGTGCCAGCAGCAGAAAGGGCTATGGCTACACCTTC.

This clonotype was observed at least ten times. This rearrangement joins TRBV20-1 to TRBJ2-1, with a weak D call TRBD2 (6 bases). V was shortened by 6 bases and J by 7 bases, with 19 bases between the two germline ends. Germline V gene lookup returns CDR1 DFQATT and CDR2 SNEGSKA (reference sequence). This CDR3 region has 14 residues. The CDR3 loop reads CSAIRDSVSNEQFF. In nucleotides, the CDR3 is TGCAGTGCCATCCGGGACTCCGTATCGAATGAGCAGTTCTTC.

This clonotype has just a few counts. The genes are TRBV20-1 and TRBJ1-2, with D tentatively TRBD1 (5 bases). The CDR3 runs 14 residues. The germline V gene encodes CDR1 DFQATT and CDR2 SNEGSKA (reference sequence). Trimming took 2 bases from V and 6 from J, leaving 16 bases between them. The CDR3 DNA reads TGCAGTGCTAGACTCGGGGAACAGGCTGATGGCTACACCTTC. It is translated as CSARLGEQADGYTF.

This clonotype was seen many times. This CDR3 fails to terminate in the conserved phenylalanine or tryptophan, so it likely reflects a read error. The limits of the CDR3 on the DNA are not certain, so only TCRdb's listed CDR3 is given. J is TRBJ2-3 and V is TRBV7-2; whether TRBD2, the table's D call, matches the DNA was not checked. The CDR3 comprises 12 residues, both ends counted. Germline loops: CDR1 SGHTA, CDR2 FQGNSA. This chain's CDR3 is CASSAASGGPSL.

J is TRBJ2-3 and V is TRBV28; 7 bases agree with TRBD1. With V trimmed by 5 bases and J by 5 bases, 1 base remained unmatched. The CDR3 consists of 12 residues. The germline V gene has CDR1 MDHEN and CDR2 SYDVKM. CDR3 loop: CASSAGGDTQYF. The CDR3 region has the DNA TGTGCCAGCAGTGCAGGGGGAGATACGCAGTATTTT.

The sample holds a few counts of this clonotype. The V and J genes are TRBV4-1 and TRBJ2-7; 7 bases align to TRBD2. With V trimmed by 0 bases and J by 3 bases, 5 bases remained unmatched. There are 15 residues in the CDR3. CDR1 is MGHRA and CDR2 is YSYEKL in the germline V gene. The CDR3 here is CASSQDTTSRYEQYF. In DNA form, the CDR3 reads TGCGCCAGCAGCCAAGATACGACTAGCCGCTACGAGCAGTACTTC.

There are many counts of this clonotype. The chain combines TRBV11-2 with TRBJ2-2; a weak D match, TRBD1 (5 bases). The V and J ends lost 6 bases and 7 bases respectively, with 15 bases between them. This CDR3 has 14 amino acids. CDR1 is SGHAT, CDR2 FQNNGV, per germline. CDR3: CASRPFAGYGELFF. The CDR3 nucleotides are TGTGCCAGCAGACCGTTCGCAGGGTACGGGGAGCTGTTTTTT.

This clonotype was detected many times. The chain links TRBV29-1 to TRBJ1-2; no clear D gene. The germline V gene has CDR1 SQVTM and CDR2 ANQGSEA. The ends were cut back, 4 bases at V and 4 bases at J, with 7 bases in the middle. The CDR3 totals 11 residues. The CDR3 loop reads CSVGDPYGYTF. Here the CDR3 DNA reads TGCAGCGTTGGAGACCCCTATGGCTACACCTTC.

This clonotype was counted between two and nine times. For the CDR3, the DNA is TGTGCCAGCAGGGGCCAACGAAAAGGACAGGGGGCGAGTGGAAACACCATATATTTT. Translating gives CASRGQRKGQGASGNTIYF. The chain recombines TRBV12-3 or TRBV12-4 with TRBJ1-3, with 11 bases fitting TRBD1. V shed 6 bases and J 3 bases; nucleotides not matched to a gene: 16. This CDR3 has 19 residues.

This clonotype was observed many times. The chain combines TRBV5-4 with TRBJ2-3; 8 nucleotides align to TRBD1. V shed 2 bases, J shed 5 bases, and the junction held 7 bases outside the gene matches. The CDR3 contains 15 residues. Per germline, CDR1 SGHNT and CDR2 YYREEE (reference sequence). The CDR3 DNA follows: TGTGCCAGCAGCTTCTGGGACAGGAGTGGAGATACGCAGTATTTT. This encodes CASSFWDRSGDTQYF.

This clonotype was detected many times. The V and J genes are TRBV18 and TRBJ2-7; TRBD1 aligns across 7 bases. The CDR3 is made up of 13 amino acids. Germline CDR1 and CDR2: KGHSH and LQKENI. V was pared by 6 bases and J by 3 bases, with 5 bases of the junction left unmatched. In DNA form, the CDR3 reads TGTGCCAGCTCGACCGGGACAGTCTACGAGCAGTACTTC. Amino acids: CASSTGTVYEQYF.

The chain links TRBV20-1 to TRBJ2-5; D not resolved. The CDR3 has 12 amino acids. Germline V gene sequence: CDR1 DFQATT, CDR2 SNEGSKA (reference sequence). The ends were cut back, 8 bases at V and 2 bases at J, with 12 bases in the middle. CDR3 sequence: CSTPTRQETQYF. CDR3 DNA: TGCAGTACCCCCACCCGGCAAGAGACCCAGTACTTC.

This clonotype has at least ten counts. This chain connects TRBV7-2 to TRBJ2-1; D gene unclear. Germline CDR1 and CDR2: SGHTA and FQGNSA. V shed 6 bases and J shed 9 bases, with 12 bases lying between them. The CDR3 has 12 residues. The CDR3 loop is CASRFPNREQFF. The CDR3 DNA is TGTGCCAGCAGATTTCCCAATCGTGAGCAGTTCTTC. Variable domain in full (rest from reference TRBV7-2 and TRBJ2-1): GAGVSQSPSNKVTEKGKDVELRCDPISGHTALYWYRQSLGQGLEFLIYFQGNSAPDKSGLPSDRFSAERTGGSVSTLTIQRTQQEDSAVYLCASRFPNREQFFGPGTRLTVL.

This clonotype was seen only a few times. The J gene is TRBJ1-5, the V gene TRBV3-1; D remains ambiguous. Trimming left V 1 base short and J 1 base short, with 11 bases between. The CDR3 is 16 residues long. CDR1 is LGHDT, CDR2 YNNKEL, per germline (reference sequence). CDR3 sequence: CASSQGWARSNQPQHF. The CDR3 coding sequence is TGTGCCAGCAGCCAAGGATGGGCAAGAAGCAATCAGCCCCAGCATTTT.

This clonotype has a count of ten or more. This sequence joins TRBV6-5 and TRBJ1-1, with a tentative D call TRBD1 (5 bases). The CDR3 runs to 12 residues. Germline V gene lookup returns CDR1 MNHEY and CDR2 SVGAGI. V lost 9 bases and J lost 5, with 13 bases in between. The CDR3 DNA is TGTGCCAGTTGGCGGGAGGGGACTGAAGCTTTCTTT. The encoded protein is CASWREGTEAFF.

This clonotype was counted many times. The chain combines TRBV6-2 or TRBV6-3 with TRBJ2-1; the match to TRBD2 covers 13 bases. The CDR3 is 18 residues long. CDR1 MNHEY and CDR2 SVGEGT come from the germline V gene. After removal of 2 bases from V and 3 bases from J, the junction contained 7 bases not matched to a gene. CDR3 protein: CASSYTRTSGGLYNEQFF. The CDR3 DNA follows: TGTGCCAGCAGTTACACTCGGACTAGCGGGGGACTCTACAATGAGCAGTTCTTC.

In this sample, this clonotype turned up a few times. The gene calls are TRBV28 and TRBJ2-7, with D possibly being TRBD1 or TRBD2 (5 bases each). The CDR3 consists of 14 residues. CDR1 and CDR2 (germline): MDHEN, SYDVKM. Trimming removed 7 bases from V and 2 bases from J, with 15 bases in between. CDR3: CASNRDRGTYEQYF. As DNA, the CDR3 is TGTGCCAGCAACCGGGATAGGGGTACCTACGAGCAGTACTTC. Combining the CDR3 with reference TRBV28 and TRBJ2-7 gives the whole variable domain DVKVTQSSRYLVKRTGEKVFLECVQDMDHENMFWYRQDPGLGLRLIYFSYDVKMKEKGDIPEGYSVSREKKERFSLILESASTNQTSMYLCASNRDRGTYEQYFGPGTRLTVT.

The chain employs TRBV4-1 and TRBJ2-1; possible D gene TRBD2, 5 bases. The V and J ends lost 1 base and 8 bases respectively, with 12 bases between them. The CDR3 contains 14 residues. CDR1 and CDR2 (germline): MGHRA, YSYEKL. CDR3 region: CASSQADSAHEQFF. In DNA form, the CDR3 reads TGCGCCAGCAGCCAAGCCGATAGCGCCCATGAGCAGTTCTTC.